What follows is one T cell receptor beta chain and its context. Its antigen is not known. The data originate from a study of neoadjuvant nivolumab and ipilimumab in lung cancer. Study-level background: Nivolumab 3 mg/kg was given days 1, 15 and 29, plus ipilimumab 1 mg/kg day 1 in combination. Findings and limits, study-wide: Only a single major-pathologic-response sample was available for clonality analysis. Blood richness before therapy tracked richness in tumors resected after neoadjuvant therapy.

Trimming removed 7 bases from V and 2 bases from J, with 6 bases in between. CDR3 size: 11 residues. Germline V gene data show CDR1 as SNHLY and CDR2 as FYNNEI. Sequencing was performed with immunoSEQ multiplex PCR; in TCRdb, only in-frame clones are kept and a portion is missing. The sample holds roughly 30,000 clones, approximately 80% seen once. Sequenced here: peripheral blood, sampled before neoadjuvant nivolumab, alone or with ipilimumab. J is TRBJ2-7 and V is TRBV2, with D maybe TRBD1 (5 bases). This TCR was recovered from an adult with non-small cell lung cancer. The CDR3 DNA reads TGTGCCAGCAAGACAGCCTACGAGCAGTACTTC. This codes for CASKTAYEQYF.